Included here is one TCR beta chain sequence, with context. Its specificity is unknown. The record originates from a study of PD-1 blockade in classical Hodgkin lymphoma. At the level of the study: On a schedule of every 2 weeks, patients received nivolumab 3 mg/kg intravenously. Findings of the study overall: Diversity similar to that of newly diagnosed patients was seen at baseline in complete responders. In newly diagnosed patients, baseline TCR diversity was reportedly below that of healthy donors. No one has yet defined what causes the repertoire differences, which may be disease activity or prior therapy.

With no exception, relapse followed autologous stem cell transplantation in all patients, and brentuximab vedotin exposure varied. Magnetic negative selection, applied to thawed PBMCs, was used to isolate the CD8+ T cells. Trimming cost V 6 bases and J 3 bases; bases outside gene matches: 6. This CDR3 spans 14 amino acids. Germline assignment: CDR1 LNHDA and CDR2 SQIVND (reference sequence). Produced via immunoSEQ multiplex PCR; TCRdb's table is partial and in-frame only. Seen here are about 12,000 clones, approximately 81% observed once, and the top ten hold about 38%. The source is a human donor with classical Hodgkin lymphoma. This sample comprised CD8+ T cells from blood, obtained at baseline. The chain links TRBV19 to TRBJ2-7, with 9 bases lining up with TRBD2. The CDR3 nucleotides read TGTGCCAGTAGACGCGGGGGGGGAGACTACGAGCAGTACTTC. Amino acids: CASRRGGGDYEQYF. The whole variable domain, filled in from reference TRBV19 and TRBJ2-7, reads DGGITQSPKYLFRKEGQNVTLSCEQNLNHDAMYWYRQDPGQGLRLIYYSQIVNDFQKGDIAEGYSVSREKKESFPLTVTSAQKNPTAFYLCASRRGGGDYEQYFGPGTRLTVT.